The 10 T cell receptor beta chains below all came from one sample that was sequenced in a study of T-cell memory formation after mild COVID-19. TCRdb analysed the 5' RACE reads with MiXCR anew, one entry per CDR3 protein. This sample has more than 350,000 distinct CDR3 sequences, with roughly 21% found just once. Sequencing was carried out using PBMCs or a T cell subset sorted from them (not recorded which). The receptors come from an adult woman who had mild COVID-19 (a few samples of this study predate the infection). Cell type and time point are not known.

This clonotype was detected a few times. The V and J genes are TRBV10-3 and TRBJ2-1; 10 bases map to TRBD2. Germline V gene sequence: CDR1 ENHRY, CDR2 SYGVKD. V shed 3 bases, J shed 7 bases, and the junction held 9 bases outside the gene matches. CDR3 length: 16 amino acids. This CDR3 reads CAISDPLAGEWNEQFF. CDR3 nucleotide sequence: TGTGCCATCAGTGACCCCCTAGCGGGAGAGTGGAATGAGCAGTTCTTC.

This clonotype was seen a handful of times. The CDR3 loop is CASSRGTGKSTGELFF. CDR3 DNA: TGTGCCAGCAGCCGTGGGACAGGGAAGTCCACCGGGGAGCTGTTTTTT. The gene calls are TRBV7-9 and TRBJ2-2; the match to TRBD1 covers 9 bases. V lost 5 bases, J lost 4 bases, and 8 bases stayed unmatched. Per the germline V gene, CDR1 is SEHNR and CDR2 is FQNEAQ (reference sequence). This CDR3 contains 16 residues.

V is TRBV2 and J is TRBJ2-3, with 8 bases identical to TRBD1. The junction had 4 bases not matched to a gene; V was cut back by 6 bases and J by 2 bases. Germline V gene data show CDR1 as SNHLY and CDR2 as FYNNEI. This CDR3 comprises 14 residues. CDR3 loop: CASRQGANTDTQYF. The CDR3 region has the DNA TGTGCCAGCAGGCAGGGGGCTAACACAGATACGCAGTATTTT.

The chain carries TRBV5-1 and TRBJ1-2; 7 bases match TRBD1. This CDR3 is built from 13 residues. Germline CDR1 and CDR2: SGHRS and YFSETQ. V shed 4 bases and J 7 bases; nucleotides not matched to a gene: 7. DNA for the CDR3: TGCGCCAGCAGCATTACAGGGGCTGGTGGCTACACCTTC. This translates into CASSITGAGGYTF.

This clonotype has ten or more counts. J is TRBJ2-3 and V is TRBV5-1; 12 bases line up with TRBD2. CDR3 length equals 17 residues. CDR1 is SGHRS, CDR2 YFSETQ, per germline. Trimming at V came to 0 bases and at J to 2 bases, leaving 4 bases not matched to a gene. CDR3 bases: TGCGCCAGCAGCTTGGCGACTAGCGGGGGAAACACAGATACGCAGTATTTT. It is translated as CASSLATSGGNTDTQYF.

The genes are TRBV4-1 and TRBJ2-7; TRBD1 or TRBD2 may be the D gene (5 bases each). The CDR3 covers 14 residues. Looked up from germline, CDR1 is MGHRA and CDR2 is YSYEKL. The V end was cut by 0 bases, the J end by 3 bases, with 9 bases between. CDR3 amino acids: CASSQEGEFYEQYF. In DNA, the CDR3 is TGCGCCAGCAGCCAAGAGGGGGAGTTCTACGAGCAGTACTTC.

The J gene is TRBJ2-3, the V gene TRBV12-3 or TRBV12-4; D possibly corresponds to TRBD2 (6 bases). V lost 6 bases and J 0 bases, leaving 16 bases between the germline ends. The CDR3 extends over 16 amino acids. CDR3 DNA sequence: TGTGCCAGCAGCTATCAAGCGGGTCTGAGCACAGATACGCAGTATTTT. Translation gives CASSYQAGLSTDTQYF.

The chain joins TRBV30 to TRBJ2-3; 7 positions agree with TRBD1. This CDR3 is 16 amino acids long. CDR1 and CDR2 (germline): GTSNPN, SVGIG (reference sequence). V dropped 2 bases and J dropped 3; count of bases not matched to a gene: 11. For the CDR3, the DNA is TGTGCCTGGAGTATTGACAGGGTCGTGGATACAGATACGCAGTATTTT. Protein sequence: CAWSIDRVVDTDTQYF. Using reference TRBV30 and TRBJ2-3 for the parts outside the CDR3, the full variable domain is SQTIHQWPATLVQPVGSPLSLECTVEGTSNPNLYWYRQAAGRGLQLLFYSVGIGQISSEVPQNLSASRPQDRQFILSSKKLLLSDSGFYLCAWSIDRVVDTDTQYFGPGTRLTVL.

The chain carries TRBV6-1 and TRBJ1-2; no definite D call. V was trimmed by 1 base and J by 0 bases, leaving 12 bases between them. The germline gives CDR1 MNHNS, CDR2 SASEGT. The CDR3 length is 16 residues. CDR3 amino acids: CASSEGLTVANYGYTF. In DNA, the CDR3 is TGTGCCAGCAGTGAAGGTTTAACAGTAGCTAACTATGGCTACACCTTC.

In this sample, this clonotype turned up a few times. The chain recombines TRBV7-2 with TRBJ2-3; 9 bases line up with TRBD2. Germline V gene lookup returns CDR1 SGHTA and CDR2 FQGNSA. With V trimmed by 0 bases and J by 2 bases, 3 bases remained unmatched. The CDR3 consists of 16 residues. In nucleotides, the CDR3 is TGTGCCAGCAGCTTAGCGCCTAGCGGGAACACAGATACGCAGTATTTT. This codes for CASSLAPSGNTDTQYF.